This T cell receptor (beta chain) appears in the sequencing data of a study of blood T cell repertoires in COVID-19. Study overall: Donors in the United States, Italy and Spain gave samples during acute or convalescent COVID-19. PBMCs, B-cell-depleted T cells, or T cells provided the cDNA or gDNA that made up the material.

In the source study's methods: The assay estimated nucleated cells by amplifying reference gene primers. Clones were sequenced by immunoSEQ multiplex PCR, and TCRdb holds only the in-frame ones, with some missing. The V and J calls and the clone size are those of that table, but D and trimming were determined from the DNA. Of 120,000 or so clones listed, about nine tenths are singletons. It was during active infection that Seattle patients were enrolled and then longitudinally followed. The origin of this receptor is a man between 60 and 75 years old with COVID-19, enrolled during active disease. The sequencing input was peripheral blood.

CDR3 DNA sequence: TGTGCCAGTAGTACTCCAGGGTGGGTCAATGAGCAGTTCTTC. Residues: CASSTPGWVNEQFF. This chain links TRBV19 with TRBJ2-1; D possibly corresponds to TRBD1 (5 bases). The CDR3 has 14 amino acids. CDR1 and CDR2 from the germline V gene are LNHDA and SQIVND (reference sequence). Deletions cut 4 bases from V and 6 bases from J, with 13 bases between. The variable domain in full, with the rest retrieved from reference TRBV19 and TRBJ2-1, is DGGITQSPKYLFRKEGQNVTLSCEQNLNHDAMYWYRQDPGQGLRLIYYSQIVNDFQKGDIAEGYSVSREKKESFPLTVTSAQKNPTAFYLCASSTPGWVNEQFFGPGTRLTVL.